This T cell receptor (beta chain) was identified during a study of blood T cell repertoires in COVID-19. Across the study: In each case, the material was cDNA or gDNA derived from T cells, B-cell-depleted T cells, or PBMCs.

In the authors' workflow: For nucleated cells, counts were estimated from reference gene primer amplification. Here immunoSEQ multiplex PCR was the method, and the copy in TCRdb shows in-frame clones only, minus some. For V, J and clone size, that table is used; D and trimming come from the DNA. The table records 120,000 or so clones, 71% of them present only once. The CDR3 runs to 13 residues. The junction had 1 base not matched to a gene; V was cut back by 4 bases and J by 7 bases. Germline CDR1 and CDR2: LNHDA and SQIVND (reference sequence). The sample was peripheral blood. The TCR comes from a human donor with acute or convalescent COVID-19. The donor label of this sample is uncertain. The V call is TRBV19, the J call TRBJ1-6, with TRBD1 matching 7 bases. The CDR3 DNA reads as TGTGCCAGTAGTAAACAGGGGAATTCACCCCTCCACTTT. It encodes CASSKQGNSPLHF. The full variable domain, rest sourced from reference TRBV19 and TRBJ1-6, is DGGITQSPKYLFRKEGQNVTLSCEQNLNHDAMYWYRQDPGQGLRLIYYSQIVNDFQKGDIAEGYSVSREKKESFPLTVTSAQKNPTAFYLCASSKQGNSPLHFGNGTRLTVT.